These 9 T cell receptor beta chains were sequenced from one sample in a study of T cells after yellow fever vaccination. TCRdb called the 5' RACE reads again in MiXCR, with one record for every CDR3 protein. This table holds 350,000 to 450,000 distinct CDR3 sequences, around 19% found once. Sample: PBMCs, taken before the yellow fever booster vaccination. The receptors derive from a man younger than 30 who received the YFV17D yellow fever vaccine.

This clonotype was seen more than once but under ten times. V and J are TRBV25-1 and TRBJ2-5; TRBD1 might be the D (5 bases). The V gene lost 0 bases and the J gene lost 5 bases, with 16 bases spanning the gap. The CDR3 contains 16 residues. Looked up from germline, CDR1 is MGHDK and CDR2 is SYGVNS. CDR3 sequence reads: CASSEYGAGGSETQYF. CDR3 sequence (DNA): TGTGCCAGCAGTGAATATGGGGCTGGTGGGTCCGAGACCCAGTACTTC.

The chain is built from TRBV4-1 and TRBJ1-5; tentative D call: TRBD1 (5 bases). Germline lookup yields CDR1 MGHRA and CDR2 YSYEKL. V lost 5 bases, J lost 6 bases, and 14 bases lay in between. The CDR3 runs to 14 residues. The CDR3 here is CASSEREGSQPQHF. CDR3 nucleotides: TGCGCCAGCAGCGAGCGAGAGGGGAGTCAGCCCCAGCATTTT.

CDR3 protein: CASSLLWGGQGNEQFF. DNA of the CDR3: TGCGCCAGCAGCTTGCTTTGGGGGGGGCAAGGGAATGAGCAGTTCTTC. The chain combines TRBV5-1 with TRBJ2-1; D is perhaps TRBD2 (7 bases). This CDR3 spans 16 amino acids. Germline V gene sequence: CDR1 SGHRS, CDR2 YFSETQ. Trimming cost V 1 base and J 7 bases, with 18 bases left between them.

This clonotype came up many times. This CDR3 reads CSARESGDQPQHF. The CDR3 DNA reads as TGCAGTGCTAGAGAGTCGGGGGACCAGCCCCAGCATTTT. The V and J genes are TRBV20-1 and TRBJ1-5, with D perhaps matching TRBD1 (5 bases). Germline CDR1 DFQATT, CDR2 SNEGSKA (reference sequence). V lost 0 bases and J lost 7, with 10 bases in between. CDR3 length: 13 amino acids.

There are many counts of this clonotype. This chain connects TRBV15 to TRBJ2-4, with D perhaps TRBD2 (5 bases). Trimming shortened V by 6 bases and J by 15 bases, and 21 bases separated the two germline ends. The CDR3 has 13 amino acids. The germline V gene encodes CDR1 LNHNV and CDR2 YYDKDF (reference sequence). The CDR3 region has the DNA TGTGCCACCAGGGAGGTCGGGGAGTCGATGTGGTACTTC. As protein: CATREVGESMWYF.

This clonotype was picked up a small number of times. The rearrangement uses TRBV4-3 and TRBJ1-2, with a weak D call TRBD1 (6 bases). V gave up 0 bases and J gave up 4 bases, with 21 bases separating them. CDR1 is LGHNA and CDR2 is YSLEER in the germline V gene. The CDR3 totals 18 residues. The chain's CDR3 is CASSQEGGPVLRGYGYTF. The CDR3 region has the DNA TGCGCCAGCAGCCAAGAAGGGGGTCCGGTTCTGAGGGGCTATGGCTACACCTTC.

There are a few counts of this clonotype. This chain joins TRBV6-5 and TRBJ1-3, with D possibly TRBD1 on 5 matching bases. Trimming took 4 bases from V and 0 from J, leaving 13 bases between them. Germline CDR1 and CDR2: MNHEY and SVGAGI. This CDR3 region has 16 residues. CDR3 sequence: CASSFGALFSGNTIYF. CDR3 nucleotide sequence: TGTGCCAGCAGTTTCGGGGCCCTTTTCTCTGGAAACACCATATATTTT.

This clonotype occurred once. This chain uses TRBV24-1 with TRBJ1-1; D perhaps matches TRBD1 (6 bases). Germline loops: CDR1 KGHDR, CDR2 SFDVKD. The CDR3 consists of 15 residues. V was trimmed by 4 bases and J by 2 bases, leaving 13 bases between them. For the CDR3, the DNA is TGTGCCACCAGTGAGGCCGGGACACCCAACACTGAAGCTTTCTTT. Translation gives CATSEAGTPNTEAFF.

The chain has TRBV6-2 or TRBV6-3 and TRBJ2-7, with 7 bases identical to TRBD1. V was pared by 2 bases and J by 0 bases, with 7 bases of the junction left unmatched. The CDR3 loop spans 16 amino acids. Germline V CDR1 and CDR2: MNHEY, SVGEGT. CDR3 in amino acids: CASSYQTGLSSYEQYV. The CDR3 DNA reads TGTGCCAGCAGTTACCAGACAGGGCTCAGCTCCTACGAGCAGTACGTC.